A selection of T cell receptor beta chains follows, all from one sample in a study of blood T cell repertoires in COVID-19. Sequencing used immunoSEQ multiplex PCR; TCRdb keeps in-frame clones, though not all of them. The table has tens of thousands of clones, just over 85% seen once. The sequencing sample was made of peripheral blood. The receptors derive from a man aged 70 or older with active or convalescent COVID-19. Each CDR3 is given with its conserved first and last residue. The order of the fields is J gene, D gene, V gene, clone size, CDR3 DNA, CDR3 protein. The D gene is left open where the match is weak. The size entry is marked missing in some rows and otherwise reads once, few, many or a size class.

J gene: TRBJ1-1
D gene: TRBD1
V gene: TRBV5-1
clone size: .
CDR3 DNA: TGCGCCAGCAGCCCCGAGTATGGGGACAGAAGCACTGAAGCTTTCTTT
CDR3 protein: CASSPEYGDRSTEAFF

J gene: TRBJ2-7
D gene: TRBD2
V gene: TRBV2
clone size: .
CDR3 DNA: TGTGCCAGCAGTGGGGGGGGTTCTGCCGAGCAGTACTTC
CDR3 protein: CASSGGGSAEQYF

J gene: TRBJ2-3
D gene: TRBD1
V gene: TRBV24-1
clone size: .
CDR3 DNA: TGTGCCACCAGTGATACCCGGGACAGGGGTTCCACAGATACGCAGTATTTT
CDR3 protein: CATSDTRDRGSTDTQYF

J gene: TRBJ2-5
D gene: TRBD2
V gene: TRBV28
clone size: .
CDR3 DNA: TGTGCCAGCAGTACCTCCGGGACTAGCGGGATGCGTGGAGAGACCCAGTACTTC
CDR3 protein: CASSTSGTSGMRGETQYF

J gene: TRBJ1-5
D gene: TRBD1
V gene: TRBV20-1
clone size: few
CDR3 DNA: TGCAGTGCTAGTAACTCTCTACCAGGGGGCTTTCAGCCCCAGCATTTT
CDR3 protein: CSASNSLPGGFQPQHF

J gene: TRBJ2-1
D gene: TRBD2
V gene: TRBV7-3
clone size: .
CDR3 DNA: TGTGCCAGCAGCCCCGGGACTAGCGGCTACAATGAGCAGTTCTTC
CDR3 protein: CASSPGTSGYNEQFF

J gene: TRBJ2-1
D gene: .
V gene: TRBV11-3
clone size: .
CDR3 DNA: TGTGCCAGCAGCTTAATCTCAGGGAATGAGCAGTTCTTC
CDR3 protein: CASSLISGNEQFF

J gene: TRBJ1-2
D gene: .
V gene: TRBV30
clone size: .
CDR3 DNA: TGTGCCTGGAGTAGGCAGGAAGGAGGCTACACCTTC
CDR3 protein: CAWSRQEGGYTF

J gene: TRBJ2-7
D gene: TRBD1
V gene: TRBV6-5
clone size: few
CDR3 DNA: TGTGCCAGCAGCCGCCCGGGACAGGGGACCTACGAGCAGTACTTC
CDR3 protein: CASSRPGQGTYEQYF

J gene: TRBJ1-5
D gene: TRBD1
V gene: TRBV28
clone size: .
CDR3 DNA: TGTGCCAGCAGTTTAGGGGGACAGGGGCGATGGGGGCCCCAGCATTTT
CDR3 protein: CASSLGGQGRWGPQHF

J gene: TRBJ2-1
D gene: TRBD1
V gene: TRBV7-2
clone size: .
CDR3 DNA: TGTGCCAGCAGCTTAGCAAGAGGGGGCGCATCTAATGAGCAGTTCTTC
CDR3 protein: CASSLARGGASNEQFF

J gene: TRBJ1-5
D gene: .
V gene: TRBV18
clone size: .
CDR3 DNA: TGTGCCAGCTCACCACTTCCGGGGACAAATCAGCCCCAGCATTTT
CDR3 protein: CASSPLPGTNQPQHF

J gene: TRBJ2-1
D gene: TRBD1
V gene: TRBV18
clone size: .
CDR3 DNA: TGTGCCAGCTCCCGGACGATCGGGACAGGGTCGAATAATGAGCAGTTCTTC
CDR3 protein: CASSRTIGTGSNNEQFF

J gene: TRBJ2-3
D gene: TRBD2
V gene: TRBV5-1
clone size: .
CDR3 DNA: TGCGCCAGCAGCTTTAGCGGGCGCGAAAAATTAGGGAGCACAGATACGCAGTATTTT
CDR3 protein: CASSFSGREKLGSTDTQYF

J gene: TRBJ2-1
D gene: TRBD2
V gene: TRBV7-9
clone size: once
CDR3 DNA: TGTGCCAGCAGCTTAGTAGCGGGAGGTTTCTATGAGCAGTTCTTC
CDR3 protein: CASSLVAGGFYEQFF

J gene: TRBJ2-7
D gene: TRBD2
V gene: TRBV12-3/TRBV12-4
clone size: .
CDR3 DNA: TGTGCCAGCAGTTCGACTAGCGGGAGTGCGCAGTACTTC
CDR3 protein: CASSSTSGSAQYF

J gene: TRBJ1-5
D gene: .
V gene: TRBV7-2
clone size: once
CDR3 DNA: TGTGCCAGCAGCTTACTAGACAGCAATCAGCCCCAGCATTTT
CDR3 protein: CASSLLDSNQPQHF

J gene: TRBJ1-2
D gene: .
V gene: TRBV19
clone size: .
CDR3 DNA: TGTGCCAGTAGTAACCGGACAGTGGGTGGCTACACCTTC
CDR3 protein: CASSNRTVGGYTF

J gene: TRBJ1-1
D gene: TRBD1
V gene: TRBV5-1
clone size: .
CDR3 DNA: TGCGCCAGCACCCTGTCAGGGGGTGATACTGAAGCTTTCTTT
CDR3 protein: CASTLSGGDTEAFF

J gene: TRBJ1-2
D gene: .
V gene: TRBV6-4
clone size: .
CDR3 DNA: TGTGCCAGCCACGGGGATAGCGGAGGCTACACCTTC
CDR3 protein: CASHGDSGGYTF

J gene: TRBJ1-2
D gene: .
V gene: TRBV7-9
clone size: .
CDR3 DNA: TGTGCCAGCAGTTCTAGTACGACAGCCCCCTACTATGGCTACACCTTC
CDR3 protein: CASSSSTTAPYYGYTF

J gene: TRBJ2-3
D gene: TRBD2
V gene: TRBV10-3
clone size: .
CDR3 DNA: TGTGCCATCAGTGAGTCGATGACTAGCGGGGAGGAGTATTTT
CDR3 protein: CAISESMTSGEEYF

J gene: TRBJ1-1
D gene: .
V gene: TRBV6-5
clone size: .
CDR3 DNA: TGTGCCAGCAGTTACGCGCGAACTGGACATAACACTGAAGCTTTCTTT
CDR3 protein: CASSYARTGHNTEAFF

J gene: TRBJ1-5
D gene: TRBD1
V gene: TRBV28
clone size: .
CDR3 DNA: TGTGCCAGCATTCCGCAGGGGGTCCATAGGGGTCAGCCCCAGCATTTT
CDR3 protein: CASIPQGVHRGQPQHF

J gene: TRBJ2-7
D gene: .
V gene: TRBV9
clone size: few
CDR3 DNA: TGTGCCAGCAGCGTAGGAGGCTCAGACTACGAGCAGTACTTC
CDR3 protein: CASSVGGSDYEQYF

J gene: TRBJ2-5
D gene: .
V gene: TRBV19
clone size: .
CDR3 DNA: TGTGCCAGTAGTACAAGGGCCCCAGGGCTAGAGACCCAGTACTTC
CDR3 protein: CASSTRAPGLETQYF

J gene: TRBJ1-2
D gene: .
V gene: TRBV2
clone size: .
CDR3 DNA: TGTGCCAGCGACTCAGTACCTTATGGCTACACCTTC
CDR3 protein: CASDSVPYGYTF

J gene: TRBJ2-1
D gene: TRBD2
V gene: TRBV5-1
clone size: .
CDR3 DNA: TGCGCCAGCAGCCTCGGGGTTAGCGGGAGGGTGAAGAATGAGCAGTTCTTC
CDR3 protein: CASSLGVSGRVKNEQFF

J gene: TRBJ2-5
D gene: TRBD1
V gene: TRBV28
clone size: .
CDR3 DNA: TGTGCCAGCAGTCCGCTGGGACAGGGGAAGGAGACCCAGTACTTC
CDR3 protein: CASSPLGQGKETQYF

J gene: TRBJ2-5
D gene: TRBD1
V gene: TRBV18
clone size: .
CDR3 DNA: TGTGCCAGCTCACGGCGGACAGGGGGTATGCAGACCCAGTACTTC
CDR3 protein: CASSRRTGGMQTQYF

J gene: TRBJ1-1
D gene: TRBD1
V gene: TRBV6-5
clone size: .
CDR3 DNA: TGTGCCAGCAGTTACCAGGGGGAGAACACTGAAGCTTTCTTT
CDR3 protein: CASSYQGENTEAFF

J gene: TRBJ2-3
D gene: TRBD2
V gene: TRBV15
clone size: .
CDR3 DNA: TGTGCCACCAAGACCCTGAGCGGGAGTATCACAGATACGCAGTATTTT
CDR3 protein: CATKTLSGSITDTQYF

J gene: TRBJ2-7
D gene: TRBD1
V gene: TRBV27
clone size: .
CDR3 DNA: TGTGCCAGCAGTTTTAGTTTTCGGGACAGTGTCATATACGAGCAGTACTTC
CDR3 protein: CASSFSFRDSVIYEQYF

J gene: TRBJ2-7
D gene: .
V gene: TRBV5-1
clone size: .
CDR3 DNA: TGCGCCAGCAGCTCGGACATCCCGCCCTACGAGCAGTACTTC
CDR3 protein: CASSSDIPPYEQYF

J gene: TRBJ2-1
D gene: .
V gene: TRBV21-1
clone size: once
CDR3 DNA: TGTGCCAGCAGCAAACTAGAAACCGGGACTAGAAACAATGAGCAGTTCTTC
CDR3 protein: CASSKLETGTRNNEQFF

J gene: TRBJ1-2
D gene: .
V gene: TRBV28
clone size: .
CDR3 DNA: TGTGCCAGCAGCCAGGAGGGGGGCTACACCTTC
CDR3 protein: CASSQEGGYTF

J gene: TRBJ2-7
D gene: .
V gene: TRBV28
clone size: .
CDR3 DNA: TGTGCCAGCAGTTTCGCAGGGTTACCCTACGAGCAGTACTTC
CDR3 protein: CASSFAGLPYEQYF

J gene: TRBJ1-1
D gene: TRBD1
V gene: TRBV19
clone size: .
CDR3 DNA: TGTGCCAGTACCCTGGACAGGGGGAACACTGAAGCTTTCTTT
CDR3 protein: CASTLDRGNTEAFF

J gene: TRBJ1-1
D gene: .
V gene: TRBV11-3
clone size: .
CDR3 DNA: TGTGCCAGCAGCTTTGCGGGAAACACTGAAGCTTTCTTT
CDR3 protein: CASSFAGNTEAFF

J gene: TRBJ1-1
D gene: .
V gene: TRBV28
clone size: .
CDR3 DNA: TGTGCCAGCTGCAGCGAAACAGGTTTGGTTGAAGCTTTCTTT
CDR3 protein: CASCSETGLVEAFF

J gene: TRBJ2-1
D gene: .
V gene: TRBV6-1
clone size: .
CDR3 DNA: TGTGCCAGCAGTGAAATCCAAGACATAGGCGAGCAGTTCTTC
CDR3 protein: CASSEIQDIGEQFF

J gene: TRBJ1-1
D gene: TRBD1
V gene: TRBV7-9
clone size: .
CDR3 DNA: TGTGCCAGCAGCTTTGACAGGGGGCCGACTGAAGCTTTCTTT
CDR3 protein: CASSFDRGPTEAFF

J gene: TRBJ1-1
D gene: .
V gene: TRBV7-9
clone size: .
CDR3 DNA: TGTGCCAGCAGCTTAGACCGGTGGACTGAAGCTTTCTTT
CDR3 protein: CASSLDRWTEAFF

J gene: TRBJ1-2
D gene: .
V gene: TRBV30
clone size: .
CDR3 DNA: TGTGCCTGGAGTGTTTCCGGGGGCTACACCTTC
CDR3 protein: CAWSVSGGYTF

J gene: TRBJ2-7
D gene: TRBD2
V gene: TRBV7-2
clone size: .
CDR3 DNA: TGTGCCAGCAGCTTACGGGCTAGCGGAGGCTACGAGCAGTACTTC
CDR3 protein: CASSLRASGGYEQYF

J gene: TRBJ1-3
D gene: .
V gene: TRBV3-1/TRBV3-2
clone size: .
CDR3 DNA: TGTGCCAGCAGCCAAGAATTAGGAAACACCATATATTTT
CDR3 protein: CASSQELGNTIYF

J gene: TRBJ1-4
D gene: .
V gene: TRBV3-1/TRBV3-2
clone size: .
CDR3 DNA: TGTGCCAGCAGCCAAGATCTCCGGGTCCTGCGGGAAAAACTGTTTTTT
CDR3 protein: CASSQDLRVLREKLFF

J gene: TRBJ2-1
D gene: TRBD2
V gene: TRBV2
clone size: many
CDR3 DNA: TGTGCCAGCAGTGTACCCACGGGGGGGGCCCGCTACAATGAGCAGTTCTTC
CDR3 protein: CASSVPTGGARYNEQFF

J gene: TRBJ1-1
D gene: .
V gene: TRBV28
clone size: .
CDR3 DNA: TGTGCCAGCAGTGAGCCGGGGGGGGCACGGATCACTGAAGCTTTCTTT
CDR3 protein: CASSEPGGARITEAFF